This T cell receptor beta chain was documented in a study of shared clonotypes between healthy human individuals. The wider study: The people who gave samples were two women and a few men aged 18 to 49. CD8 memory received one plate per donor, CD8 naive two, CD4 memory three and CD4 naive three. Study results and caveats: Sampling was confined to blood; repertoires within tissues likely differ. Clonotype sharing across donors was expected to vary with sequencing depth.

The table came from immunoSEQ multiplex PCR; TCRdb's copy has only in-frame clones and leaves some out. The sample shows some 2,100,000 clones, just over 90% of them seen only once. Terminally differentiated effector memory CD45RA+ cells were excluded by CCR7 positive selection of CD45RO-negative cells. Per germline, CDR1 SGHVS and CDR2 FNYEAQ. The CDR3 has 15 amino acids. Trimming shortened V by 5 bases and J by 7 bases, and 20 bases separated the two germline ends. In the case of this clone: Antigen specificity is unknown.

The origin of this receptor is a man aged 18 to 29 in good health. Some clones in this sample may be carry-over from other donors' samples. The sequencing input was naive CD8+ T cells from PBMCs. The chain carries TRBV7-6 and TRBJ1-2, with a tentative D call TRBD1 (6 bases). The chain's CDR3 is CASSPPISGASGYTF. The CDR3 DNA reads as TGTGCCAGCAGCCCACCAATCTCGGGGGCAAGTGGCTACACCTTC.